This T cell receptor beta chain comes out of a study of T cells in Graves' hyperthyroidism and ophthalmopathy. Amplification targeted TCR beta CDR3 regions from RNA transcripts. The study used the HTBI primer set for a first-round RT-PCR of the TCR CDR3. TCRdb used MiXCR to reprocess the multiplex PCR reads, holding one entry per CDR3 protein. The top ten clones hold about 43% of a sample with 480,000 or so distinct CDR3 sequences, 46% of them seen once. Researchers barred patients who had uncontrolled infection, other autoimmune disease, pregnancy or lactation. To note about this clonotype: Antigen: not known.

Overall study results and limits: A model built on 13 V-J features separated ophthalmopathy from stable hyperthyroidism.

Trimming removed 0 bases from V and 11 bases from J; junction bases left unmatched: 0. The CDR3 totals 11 residues. Germline-derived CDR1 and CDR2 are SGHRS and YFSETQ. The sequenced material came from peripheral blood or thyroid tissue (not recorded which). This clonotype was sampled from an adult woman with Graves' disease, either hyperthyroidism or ophthalmopathy (not recorded which). This chain joins TRBV5-1 and TRBJ1-1, with 8 nucleotides matching TRBD1. CDR3 sequence reads: CASSLGQGAFF. The CDR3 nucleotides read TGCGCCAGCAGCTTGGGACAGGGGGCTTTCTTT.